This T cell receptor beta chain was sequenced during a study of blood T cell repertoires in COVID-19. Study overall: Acute-phase and convalescent COVID-19 samples originated in the United States, Italy and Spain. T cells, B-cell-depleted T cells, or PBMCs supplied cDNA or gDNA.

Germline lookup yields CDR1 LGHNA and CDR2 YNFKEQ. The CDR3 runs to 14 residues. Losses at the gene ends were 4 bases for V and 3 bases for J; bases not matched to a gene: 5. The authors' processing: Reference gene primer amplification in the assay estimated nucleated cell counts. Only in-frame clones appear in the TCRdb table, and some are missing; sequencing was by immunoSEQ multiplex PCR. That table furnishes V, J and clone size, whereas the DNA furnished D and trimming. The sample has some 71,000 clones, more than 80% seen once. The chain is built from TRBV4-2 and TRBJ2-7, with TRBD1 identical over 8 bases. Sequenced: peripheral blood. This sequence was found in a man aged 25-45 years with acute or convalescent COVID-19. The CDR3 DNA is TGTGCCAGCAGCCGGGACAGGTCTTTCTACGAGCAGTACTTC. Amino acids: CASSRDRSFYEQYF.